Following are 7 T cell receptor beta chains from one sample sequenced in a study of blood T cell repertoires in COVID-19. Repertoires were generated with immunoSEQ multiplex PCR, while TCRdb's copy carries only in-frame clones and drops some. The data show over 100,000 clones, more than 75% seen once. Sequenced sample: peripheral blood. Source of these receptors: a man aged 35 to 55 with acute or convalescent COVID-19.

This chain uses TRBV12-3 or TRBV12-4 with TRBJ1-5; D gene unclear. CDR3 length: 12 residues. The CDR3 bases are TGTGCGTCCAGACTAAGCAATCAGCCCCAGCATTTT. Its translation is CASRLSNQPQHF.

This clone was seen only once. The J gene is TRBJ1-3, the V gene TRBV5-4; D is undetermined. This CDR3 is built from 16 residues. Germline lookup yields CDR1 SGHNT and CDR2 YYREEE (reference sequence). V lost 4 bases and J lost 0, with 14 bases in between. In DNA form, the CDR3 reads TGTGCCAGCAGCCCGGACTGGACCAGCTCTGGAAACACCATATATTTT. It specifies CASSPDWTSSGNTIYF.

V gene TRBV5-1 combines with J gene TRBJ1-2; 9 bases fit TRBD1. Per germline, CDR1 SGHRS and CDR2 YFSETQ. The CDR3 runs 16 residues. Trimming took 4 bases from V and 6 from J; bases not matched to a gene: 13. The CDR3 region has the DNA TGCGCCAGCAGCGAGAAAAGGGACAGGGCTGGAGATGGCTACACCTTC. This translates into CASSEKRDRAGDGYTF.

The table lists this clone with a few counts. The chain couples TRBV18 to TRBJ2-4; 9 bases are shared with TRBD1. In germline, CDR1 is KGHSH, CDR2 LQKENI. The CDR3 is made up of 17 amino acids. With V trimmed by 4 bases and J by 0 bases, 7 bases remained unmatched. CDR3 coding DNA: TGTGCCAGCTCACTAACCGGGACAGGGACAGCCAAAAACATTCAGTACTTC. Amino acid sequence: CASSLTGTGTAKNIQYF.

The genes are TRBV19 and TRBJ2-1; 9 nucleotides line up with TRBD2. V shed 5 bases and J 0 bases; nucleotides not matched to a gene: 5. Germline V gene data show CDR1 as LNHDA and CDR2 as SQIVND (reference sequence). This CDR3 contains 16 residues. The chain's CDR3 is CASSLSTSGSYNEQFF. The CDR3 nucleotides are TGTGCCAGTAGTCTCTCGACTAGCGGCTCCTACAATGAGCAGTTCTTC.

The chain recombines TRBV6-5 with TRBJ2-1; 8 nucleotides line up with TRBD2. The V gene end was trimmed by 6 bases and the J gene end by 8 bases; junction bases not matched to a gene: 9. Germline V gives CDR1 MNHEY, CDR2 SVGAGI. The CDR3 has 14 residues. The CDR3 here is CASSIAGTRDEQFF. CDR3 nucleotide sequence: TGTGCCAGCAGCATCGCCGGGACTAGGGATGAGCAGTTCTTC.

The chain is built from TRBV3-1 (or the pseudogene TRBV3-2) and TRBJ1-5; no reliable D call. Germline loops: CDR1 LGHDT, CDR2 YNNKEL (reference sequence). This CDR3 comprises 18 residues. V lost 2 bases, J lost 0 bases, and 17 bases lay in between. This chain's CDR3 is CASSQKPPDFHSNQPQHF. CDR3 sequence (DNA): TGTGCCAGCAGCCAAAAACCCCCCGACTTCCATAGCAATCAGCCCCAGCATTTT.